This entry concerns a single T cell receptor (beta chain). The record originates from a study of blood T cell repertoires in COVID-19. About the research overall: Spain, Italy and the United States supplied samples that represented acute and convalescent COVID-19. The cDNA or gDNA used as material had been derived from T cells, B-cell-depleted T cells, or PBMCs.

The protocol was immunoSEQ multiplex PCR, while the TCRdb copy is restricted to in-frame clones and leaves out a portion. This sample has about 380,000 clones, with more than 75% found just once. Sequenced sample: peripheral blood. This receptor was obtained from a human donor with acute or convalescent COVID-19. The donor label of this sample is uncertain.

The CDR3 loop is CASSSGPGLGGYEQYF. CDR3 in DNA: TGCGCCAGCAGCTCCGGACCGGGACTAGGGGGCTACGAGCAGTACTTC. The chain employs TRBV5-1 and TRBJ2-7; 8 bases match TRBD2. With V trimmed by 3 bases and J by 3 bases, 11 bases remained unmatched. The CDR3 totals 16 residues. The V gene's germline CDR1 is SGHRS and CDR2 YFSETQ.